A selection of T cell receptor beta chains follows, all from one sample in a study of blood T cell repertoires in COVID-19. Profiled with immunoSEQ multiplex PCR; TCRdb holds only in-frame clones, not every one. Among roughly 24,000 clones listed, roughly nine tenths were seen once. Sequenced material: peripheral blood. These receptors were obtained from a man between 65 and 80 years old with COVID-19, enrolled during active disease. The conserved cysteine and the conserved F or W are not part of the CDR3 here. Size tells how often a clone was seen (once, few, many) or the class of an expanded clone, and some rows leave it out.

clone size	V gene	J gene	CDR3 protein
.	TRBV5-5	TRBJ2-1	ASSRGVGADLYSEQF
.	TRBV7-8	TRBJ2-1	ASSSGSWGDSYNEQF
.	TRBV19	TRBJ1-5	ASSVDRGNQPQH
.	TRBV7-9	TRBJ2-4	ASSLARTGSIAKNIQY
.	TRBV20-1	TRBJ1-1	SASRRTGRTEAF
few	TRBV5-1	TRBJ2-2	ASSWGLAGPTPGELF
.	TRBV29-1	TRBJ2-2	SVSDTGELF
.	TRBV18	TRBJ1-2	ASSLNPDGYT
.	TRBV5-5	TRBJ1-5	ASSLDREYQPQH
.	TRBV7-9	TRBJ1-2	ASSPGYT
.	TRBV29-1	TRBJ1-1	SVEPMGTGLTEAF
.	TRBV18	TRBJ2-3	ASSPFTGGGTDTQY
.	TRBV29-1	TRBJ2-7	SVEDTRRAEQY
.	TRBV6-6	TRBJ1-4	ASSYSSHSNEKLF
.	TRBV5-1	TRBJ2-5	ASSPWGSQETQY
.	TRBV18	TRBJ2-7	ASSPRDFIYEQY